The 11 T cell receptor beta chains below all came from one sample that was sequenced in a study of blood T cell repertoires in COVID-19. Assay used: immunoSEQ multiplex PCR; TCRdb lists only in-frame clones, some missing. Among about 280,000 clones listed, 65% to 90% were seen once. Sequenced material: peripheral blood. The receptors stem from a man aged 50-60 years with active or convalescent COVID-19.

The chain employs TRBV2 and TRBJ2-5, with 8 positions matching TRBD1. The CDR3 totals 18 residues. From germline, CDR1 is SNHLY and CDR2 FYNNEI. V was pared by 6 bases and J by 1 base, with 16 bases of the junction left unmatched. CDR3 sequence reads: CASSPQGQGYFAQETQYF. CDR3 nucleotide sequence: TGTGCCAGCAGCCCTCAAGGACAGGGTTATTTTGCCCAAGAGACCCAGTACTTC.

V and J are TRBV6-5 and TRBJ2-2; possibly TRBD2 for D (5 bases). This CDR3 is 15 amino acids long. Germline assignment: CDR1 MNHEY and CDR2 SVGAGI. The ends were cut back, 3 bases at V and 3 bases at J, with 11 bases in the middle. The CDR3 bases are TGTGCCAGCAGTTATGGAGCGGAATACACCGGGGAGCTGTTTTTT. It translates to CASSYGAEYTGELFF.

This chain links TRBV29-1 with TRBJ2-1; tentative D call: TRBD2 (6 bases). Per germline, CDR1 SQVTM and CDR2 ANQGSEA. The CDR3 runs 12 residues. V was clipped by 4 bases and J by 5 bases, with 9 bases between them. CDR3 amino acids: CSVGRGNNEQFF. CDR3 DNA: TGCAGCGTTGGTCGGGGGAACAATGAGCAGTTCTTC.

V is TRBV7-2 and J is TRBJ2-1, with 7 bases that match TRBD2. The CDR3 sequence is 16 residues long. The germline CDR1 and CDR2 sequences are SGHTA and FQGNSA. With V trimmed by 2 bases and J by 6 bases, 10 bases remained unmatched. This CDR3 reads CASSLNGAGVANEQFF. The DNA of the CDR3 is TGTGCCAGCAGCTTAAATGGTGCGGGAGTGGCCAATGAGCAGTTCTTC.

J is TRBJ2-5 and V is TRBV27, with unresolved D. V was cut by 5 bases and J by 7 bases, with 20 bases left in between. The V gene's germline CDR1 is MNHEY and CDR2 SMNVEV (reference sequence). The CDR3 has 15 amino acids. CDR3 nucleotides: TGTGCCAGCAGTCTTACGACCGGCTCCCTAGGGACCCAGTACTTC. It translates to CASSLTTGSLGTQYF.

The CDR3 bases are TGTGCCAGCATCAGGACAGGGGGACGGACGGGCCAGAGCTACACCTTC. Translation gives CASIRTGGRTGQSYTF. V gene TRBV5-4 combines with J gene TRBJ1-2; 10 bases are shared with TRBD1. Trimming cost V 6 bases and J 9 bases; bases outside gene matches: 17. This CDR3 is built from 16 residues. In germline, CDR1 is SGHNT, CDR2 YYREEE (reference sequence).

The rearrangement links TRBV4-2 to TRBJ1-2; D may be TRBD1 (5 bases). Germline V gene lookup returns CDR1 LGHNA and CDR2 YNFKEQ. CDR3 length: 18 residues. The V end lost 1 base, the J end lost 0 bases, and 18 bases lay between the germline ends. CDR3 region: CASSQGGGSTYTNYGYTF. DNA of the CDR3: TGTGCCAGCAGCCAAGGGGGGGGATCTACCTATACTAACTATGGCTACACCTTC.

This clone occurred a few times. The chain employs TRBV7-8 and TRBJ2-3; TRBD2 agrees at 9 bases. From germline, CDR1 is SGHVS and CDR2 FQNEAQ. J lost 3 bases, V lost 5 bases, and 3 bases had no gene match. This CDR3 region has 14 residues. This CDR3 is CASSRTSATDTQYF. CDR3 nucleotides: TGTGCCAGCAGCCGGACTAGCGCTACAGATACGCAGTATTTT. Looking up the rest from reference TRBV7-8 and TRBJ2-3 gives the full variable domain: GAGVSQSPRYKVAKRGQDVALRCDPISGHVSLFWYQQALGQGPEFLTYFQNEAQLDKSGLPSDRFFAERPEGSVSTLKIQRTQQEDSAVYLCASSRTSATDTQYFGPGTRLTVL.

This rearrangement joins TRBV2 to TRBJ1-3, with a possible D match to TRBD1 (5 bases). CDR3 length equals 14 residues. Germline CDR1 is SNHLY and CDR2 is FYNNEI. The germline V and J ends were trimmed by 3 bases and 4 bases, with 10 bases remaining between them. The chain's CDR3 is CASSERGLGNTIYF. As DNA, the CDR3 is TGTGCCAGCAGTGAGCGGGGGTTGGGAAACACCATATATTTT.

This clone was seen a single time. The chain couples TRBV27 to TRBJ1-2; D is possibly TRBD1 (6 bases). The length of the CDR3 is 13 residues. Germline lookup yields CDR1 MNHEY and CDR2 SMNVEV (reference sequence). Trimming removed 6 bases from V and 7 bases from J, with 15 bases in between. The CDR3 DNA sequence: TGTGCCAGCAGCCTAGACAGGTCAGCTGGCTACACCTTC. Protein: CASSLDRSAGYTF.

The rearrangement joins TRBV7-9 to TRBJ1-1; D gene uncertain. CDR3 length: 13 residues. In germline, CDR1 is SEHNR, CDR2 FQNEAQ (reference sequence). V shed 6 bases and J shed 0 bases, with 8 bases lying between them. The CDR3 protein is CASSFHMNTEAFF. Here the CDR3 DNA reads TGTGCCAGCAGTTTCCACATGAACACTGAAGCTTTCTTT. Supplemented by reference TRBV7-9 and TRBJ1-1, the full variable domain reads DTGVSQNPRHKITKRGQNVTFRCDPISEHNRLYWYRQTLGQGPEFLTYFQNEAQLEKSRLLSDRFSAERPKGSFSTLEIQRTEQGDSAMYLCASSFHMNTEAFFGQGTRLTVV.